These 13 T cell receptor beta chains were all obtained from the same sample, sequenced in a study of T-cell reconstitution after alpha-beta-depleted transplantation in children. Unique molecular identifiers were used to barcode this TCRbeta library. TCRdb reprocessed the PCR reads with MiXCR, giving one entry per CDR3 protein. Of over 150,000 distinct CDR3 sequences in the sample, roughly 6.6% were seen once. Sample: PBMCs, taken before TCRalphabeta/CD19-depleted stem cell transplant. The receptors were gathered from a boy between 2 and 15 years old with acute lymphoblastic leukemia, due to receive a stem cell transplant.

This clonotype was observed at least ten times. The chain uses TRBV4-3 and TRBJ2-7; 7 nucleotides match TRBD1. There are 16 residues in the CDR3. The junction had 6 bases not matched to a gene; V was cut back by 1 base and J by 0 bases. From germline, CDR1 is LGHNA and CDR2 YSLEER. The CDR3 loop reads CASSQGGQRSSYEQYF. DNA of the CDR3: TGCGCCAGCAGCCAAGGGGGACAGAGGAGCTCCTACGAGCAGTACTTC.

This clonotype was recorded at least ten times. The chain employs TRBV3-1 and TRBJ2-7; weak D call: TRBD2 (5 bases). Trimming took off 0 bases at V and 5 bases at J, with 14 bases between the two ends. Looked up from germline, CDR1 is LGHDT and CDR2 is YNNKEL (reference sequence). CDR3 length: 15 residues. The CDR3 spells CASSQELLAEDEQYF. The CDR3 coding sequence is TGTGCCAGCAGCCAAGAATTGCTAGCAGAGGACGAGCAGTACTTC.

This clonotype was counted ten times or more. The chain combines TRBV13 with TRBJ2-7, with 7 positions matching TRBD2. V gave up 4 bases and J gave up 4 bases; unmatched junction bases: 7. This CDR3 comprises 14 residues. Germline lookup yields CDR1 PRHDT and CDR2 FYEKMQ (reference sequence). The CDR3 loop is CASSSSGETYEQYF. DNA for the CDR3: TGTGCCAGCAGCTCGAGCGGGGAGACTTACGAGCAGTACTTC.

This clonotype has at least ten counts. The J gene is TRBJ2-7, the V gene TRBV28; the D is unclear. Germline CDR1 is MDHEN and CDR2 is SYDVKM. The CDR3 has 11 residues. V lost 2 bases, J lost 5 bases, and 4 bases lay in between. CDR3 bases: TGTGCCAGCAGTTTAACCCACGAGCAGTACTTC. It specifies CASSLTHEQYF.

This clonotype was seen repeatedly, ten times or more. The chain recombines TRBV20-1 with TRBJ2-1; D perhaps matches TRBD2 (5 bases). V dropped 1 base and J dropped 2 bases, with 15 bases sitting between them. The CDR3 covers 16 residues. Germline V gives CDR1 DFQATT, CDR2 SNEGSKA (reference sequence). For the CDR3, the DNA is TGCAGTGCTAGAGGTTGGCGAGGGCCGGCCTACAATGAGCAGTTCTTC. Translation gives CSARGWRGPAYNEQFF.

This clonotype was seen ten or more times. The genes are TRBV11-2 and TRBJ1-1, with a weak D call TRBD1 (5 bases). CDR1 and CDR2 (germline): SGHAT, FQNNGV. The ends were cut back, 3 bases at V and 1 base at J, with 12 bases in the middle. This CDR3 spans 15 amino acids. For the CDR3, the DNA is TGTGCCAGCAGCTTTATAACAGGAGGGAACACTGAAGCTTTCTTT. Its translation: CASSFITGGNTEAFF. Filled out from reference TRBV11-2 and TRBJ1-1, the complete variable domain reads EAGVAQSPRYKIIEKRQSVAFWCNPISGHATLYWYQQILGQGPKLLIQFQNNGVVDDSQLPKDRFSAERLKGVDSTLKIQPAKLEDSAVYLCASSFITGGNTEAFFGQGTRLTVV.

This clonotype was picked up many times. The rearrangement links TRBV6-5 to TRBJ1-1; D not resolved. Germline assignment: CDR1 MNHEY and CDR2 SVGAGI. The CDR3 is made up of 13 amino acids. Trimming cost V 0 bases and J 2 bases, with 4 bases left between them. The CDR3, as DNA: TGTGCCAGCAGTTACTCGCGTAACACTGAAGCTTTCTTT. This translates into CASSYSRNTEAFF.

This clonotype was detected only a few times. The junction differs from germline at one of its ends, possibly a read error. The rearrangement links TRBV20-1 to TRBJ1-6, with D perhaps TRBD1 (5 bases). The CDR3 sequence is 12 residues long. Germline V gene sequence: CDR1 DFQATT, CDR2 SNEGSKA (reference sequence). DNA of the CDR3: TGCAGTGCTAGTAGCCAGGGTATCGTGGTGCCCTTT. Amino acid sequence: CSASSQGIVVPF.

There are many counts of this clonotype. V is TRBV6-5 and J is TRBJ1-3, with TRBD1 as a possible D gene (5 bases). This CDR3 region has 13 residues. Looked up from germline, CDR1 is MNHEY and CDR2 is SVGAGI. With 7 bases removed from V and 0 bases from J, the gap between germline ends came to 7 bases. The CDR3 DNA sequence: TGTGCCAGCAAGGGGTTCTCTGGAAACACCATATATTTT. The encoded protein is CASKGFSGNTIYF.

Ten or more counts support this clonotype. This chain connects TRBV12-3 or TRBV12-4 to TRBJ2-2; 10 nucleotides line up with TRBD1. The CDR3 contains 15 residues. J lost 5 bases, V lost 5 bases, and 5 bases had no gene match. CDR3 region: CASSGTGALTGELFF. CDR3 bases: TGTGCCAGCAGTGGGACAGGGGCTCTTACCGGGGAGCTGTTTTTT.

In its sample, this clonotype was seen many times. This chain uses TRBV20-1 with TRBJ2-1; D uncertain. Between the trimmed V and J ends, which lost 5 bases and 1 base, there was a span of 12 bases. CDR3 length: 14 amino acids. Germline CDR1 is DFQATT and CDR2 is SNEGSKA (reference sequence). The CDR3 sequence: CSAYKGISYNEQFF. The CDR3 DNA is TGCAGTGCTTATAAAGGTATATCCTACAATGAGCAGTTCTTC.

This clonotype was seen repeatedly, ten times or more. V gene TRBV12-3 or TRBV12-4 combines with J gene TRBJ2-3; TRBD2 matches 7 bases. V dropped 6 bases and J dropped 6; count of bases not matched to a gene: 15. The CDR3 runs to 16 residues. The CDR3 loop reads CASRREPGSFPDTQYF. The CDR3 coding sequence is TGTGCCAGCAGGCGGGAGCCGGGGTCCTTTCCCGATACGCAGTATTTT.

This clonotype was counted at least ten times. CDR3 sequence (DNA): TGCAGCGTCCGAGGACGGACCACAGATACGCAGTATTTT. This sequence encodes CSVRGRTTDTQYF. This sequence joins TRBV29-1 and TRBJ2-3, with D uncertain. The CDR3 runs to 13 residues. Per germline, CDR1 SQVTM and CDR2 ANQGSEA. V lost 6 bases to trimming and J lost 2 bases, with 12 bases between them.